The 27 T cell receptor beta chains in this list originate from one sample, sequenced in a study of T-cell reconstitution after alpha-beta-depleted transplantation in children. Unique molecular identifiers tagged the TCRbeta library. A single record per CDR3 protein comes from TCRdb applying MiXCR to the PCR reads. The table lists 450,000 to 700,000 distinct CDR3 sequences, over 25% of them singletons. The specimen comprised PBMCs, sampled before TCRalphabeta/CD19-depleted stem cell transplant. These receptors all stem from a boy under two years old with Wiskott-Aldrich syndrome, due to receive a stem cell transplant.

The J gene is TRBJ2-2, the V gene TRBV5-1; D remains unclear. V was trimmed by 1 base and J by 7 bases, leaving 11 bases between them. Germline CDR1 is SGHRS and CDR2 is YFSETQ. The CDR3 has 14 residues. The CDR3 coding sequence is TGCGCCAGCAGCTTGAGGCAGGAAAACGGGGAGCTGTTTTTT. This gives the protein CASSLRQENGELFF.

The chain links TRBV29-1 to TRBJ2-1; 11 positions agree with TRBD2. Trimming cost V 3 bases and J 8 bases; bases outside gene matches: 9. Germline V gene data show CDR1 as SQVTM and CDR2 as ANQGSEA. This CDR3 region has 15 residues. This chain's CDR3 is CSVDATLAGADEQFF. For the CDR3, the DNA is TGCAGCGTTGACGCCACACTAGCGGGAGCTGATGAGCAGTTCTTC.

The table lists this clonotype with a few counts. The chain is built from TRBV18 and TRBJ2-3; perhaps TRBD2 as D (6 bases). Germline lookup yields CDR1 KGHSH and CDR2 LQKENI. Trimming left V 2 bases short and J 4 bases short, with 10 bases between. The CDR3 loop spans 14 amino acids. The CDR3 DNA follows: TGTGCCAGCTCACCAACCACGGGGGCAGATACGCAGTATTTT. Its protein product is CASSPTTGADTQYF.

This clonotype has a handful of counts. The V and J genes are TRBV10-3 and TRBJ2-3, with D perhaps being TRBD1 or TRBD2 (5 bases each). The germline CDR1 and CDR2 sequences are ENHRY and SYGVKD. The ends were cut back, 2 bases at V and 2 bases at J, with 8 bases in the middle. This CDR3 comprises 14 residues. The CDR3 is CAISETGPTDTQYF. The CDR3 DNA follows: TGTGCCATCAGTGAGACGGGGCCCACAGATACGCAGTATTTT.

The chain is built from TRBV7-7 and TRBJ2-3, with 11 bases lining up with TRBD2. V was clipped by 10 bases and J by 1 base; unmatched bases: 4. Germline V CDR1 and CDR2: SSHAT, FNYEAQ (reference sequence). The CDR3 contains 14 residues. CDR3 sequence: CATHSGRGTDTQYF. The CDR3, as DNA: TGTGCCACACATAGCGGGAGGGGCACAGATACGCAGTATTTT.

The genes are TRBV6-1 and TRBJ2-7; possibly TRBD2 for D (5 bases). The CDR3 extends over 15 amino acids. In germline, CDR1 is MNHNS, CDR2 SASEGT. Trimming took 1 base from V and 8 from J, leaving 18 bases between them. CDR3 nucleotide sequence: TGTGCCAGCAGTGAAGGCAGGTCCTCGGGATACCAGCAGTACTTC. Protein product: CASSEGRSSGYQQYF.

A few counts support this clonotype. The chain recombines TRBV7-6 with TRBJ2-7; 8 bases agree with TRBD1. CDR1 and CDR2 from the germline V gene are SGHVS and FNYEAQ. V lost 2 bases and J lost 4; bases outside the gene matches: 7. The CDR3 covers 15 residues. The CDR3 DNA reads TGTGCCAGCAGCTTATACTACAGGGGGACGTACGAGCAGTACTTC. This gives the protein CASSLYYRGTYEQYF.

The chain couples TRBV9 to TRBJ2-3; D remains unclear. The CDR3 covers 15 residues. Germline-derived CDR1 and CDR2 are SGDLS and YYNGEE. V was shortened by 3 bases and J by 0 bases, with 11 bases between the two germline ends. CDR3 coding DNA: TGTGCCAGCAGCGATTTGGGCAGCAGCACAGATACGCAGTATTTT. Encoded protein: CASSDLGSSTDTQYF.

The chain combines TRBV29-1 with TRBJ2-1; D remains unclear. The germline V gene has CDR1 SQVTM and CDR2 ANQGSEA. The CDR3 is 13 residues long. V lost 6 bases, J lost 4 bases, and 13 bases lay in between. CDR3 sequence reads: CSVGPLQYNEQFF. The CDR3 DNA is TGCAGCGTCGGGCCCCTCCAATACAATGAGCAGTTCTTC.

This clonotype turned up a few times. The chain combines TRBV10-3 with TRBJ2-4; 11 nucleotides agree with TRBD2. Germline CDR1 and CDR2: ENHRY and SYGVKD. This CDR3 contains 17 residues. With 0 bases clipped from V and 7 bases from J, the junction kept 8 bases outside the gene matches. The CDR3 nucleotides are TGTGCCATCAGTGAGTCCCGACTAGCGGGGTATCAGAACATTCAGTACTTC. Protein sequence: CAISESRLAGYQNIQYF.

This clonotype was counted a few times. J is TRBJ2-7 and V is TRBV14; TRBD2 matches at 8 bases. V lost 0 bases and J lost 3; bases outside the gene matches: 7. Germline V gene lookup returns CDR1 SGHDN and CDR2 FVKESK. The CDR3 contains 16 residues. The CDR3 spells CASSQDPGLARYEQYF. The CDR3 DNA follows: TGTGCCAGCAGCCAAGACCCCGGACTAGCCCGCTACGAGCAGTACTTC.

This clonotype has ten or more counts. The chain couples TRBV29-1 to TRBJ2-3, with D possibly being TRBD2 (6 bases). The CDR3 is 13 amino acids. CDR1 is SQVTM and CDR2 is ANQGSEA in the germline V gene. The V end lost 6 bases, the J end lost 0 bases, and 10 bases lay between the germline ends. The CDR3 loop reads CSVAGSSTDTQYF. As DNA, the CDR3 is TGCAGCGTAGCCGGGAGTAGCACAGATACGCAGTATTTT.

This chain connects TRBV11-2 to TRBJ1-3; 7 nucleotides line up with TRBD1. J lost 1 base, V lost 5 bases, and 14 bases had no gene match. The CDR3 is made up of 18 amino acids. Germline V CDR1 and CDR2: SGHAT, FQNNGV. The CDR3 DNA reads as TGTGCCAGCAGCCCCATCCGCCCAGGGGGAGTATCTGGAAACACCATATATTTT. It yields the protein CASSPIRPGGVSGNTIYF.

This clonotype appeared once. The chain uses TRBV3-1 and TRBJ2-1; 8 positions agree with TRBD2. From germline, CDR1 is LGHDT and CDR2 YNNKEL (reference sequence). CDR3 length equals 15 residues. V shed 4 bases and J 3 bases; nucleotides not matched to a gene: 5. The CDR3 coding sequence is TGTGCCAGCAGCCTCAGACTAGCGTACTACAATGAGCAGTTCTTC. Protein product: CASSLRLAYYNEQFF.

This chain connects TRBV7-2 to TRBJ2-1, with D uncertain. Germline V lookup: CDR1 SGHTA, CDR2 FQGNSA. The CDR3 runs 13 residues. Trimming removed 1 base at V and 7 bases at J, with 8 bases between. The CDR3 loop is CASSLVRLNEQFF. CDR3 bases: TGTGCCAGCAGCTTAGTGAGATTAAATGAGCAGTTCTTC.

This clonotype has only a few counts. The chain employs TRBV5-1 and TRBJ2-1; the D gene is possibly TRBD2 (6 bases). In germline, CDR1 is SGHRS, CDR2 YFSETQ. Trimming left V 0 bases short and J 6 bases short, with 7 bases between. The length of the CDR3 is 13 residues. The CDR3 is CASSLELANEQFF. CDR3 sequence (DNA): TGCGCCAGCAGCTTGGAACTAGCCAATGAGCAGTTCTTC.

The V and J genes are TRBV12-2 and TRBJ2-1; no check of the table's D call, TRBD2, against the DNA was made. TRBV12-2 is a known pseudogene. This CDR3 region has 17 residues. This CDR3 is CASRGILAGESYNEQFF. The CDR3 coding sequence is TGTGCAAGTCGCGGAATTCTAGCGGGAGAGAGTTACAATGAGCAGTTCTTC.

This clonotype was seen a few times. CDR3 residues: CASRGTGSAGSYEQYF. CDR3 nucleotides: TGTGCCAGCAGGGGGACAGGGTCGGCGGGCTCCTACGAGCAGTACTTC. The V gene is TRBV28, the J gene TRBJ2-7; 9 bases fit TRBD1. From germline, CDR1 is MDHEN and CDR2 SYDVKM. The CDR3 runs 16 residues. Germline trimming cut 6 bases from V and 0 bases from J; bases unmatched to any gene: 9.

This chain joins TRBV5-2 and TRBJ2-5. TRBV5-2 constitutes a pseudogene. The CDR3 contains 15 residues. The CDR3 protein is CASSSRSGYQETQYF. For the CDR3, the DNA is TGTGCCAGCTCATCTCGATCAGGGTACCAAGAGACCCAGTACTTC.

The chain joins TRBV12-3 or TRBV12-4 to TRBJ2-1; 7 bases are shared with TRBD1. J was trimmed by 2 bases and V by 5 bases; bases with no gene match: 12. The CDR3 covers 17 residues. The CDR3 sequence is CASSTRLRDSTYNEQFF. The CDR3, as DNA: TGTGCCAGCAGTACCCGACTCCGGGACAGCACCTACAATGAGCAGTTCTTC.

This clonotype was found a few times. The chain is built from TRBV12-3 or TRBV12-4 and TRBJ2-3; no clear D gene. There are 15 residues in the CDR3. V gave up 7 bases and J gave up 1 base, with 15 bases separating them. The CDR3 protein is CASIPNGPGTDTQYF. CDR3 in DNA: TGTGCCAGCATCCCAAACGGGCCTGGCACAGATACGCAGTATTTT.

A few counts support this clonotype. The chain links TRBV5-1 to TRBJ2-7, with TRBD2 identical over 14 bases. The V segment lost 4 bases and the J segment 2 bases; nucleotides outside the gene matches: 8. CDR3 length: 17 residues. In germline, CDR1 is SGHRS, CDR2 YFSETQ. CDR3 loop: CASSQGTSGSATYEQYF. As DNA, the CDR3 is TGCGCCAGCAGCCAAGGGACTAGCGGGAGCGCGACCTACGAGCAGTACTTC.

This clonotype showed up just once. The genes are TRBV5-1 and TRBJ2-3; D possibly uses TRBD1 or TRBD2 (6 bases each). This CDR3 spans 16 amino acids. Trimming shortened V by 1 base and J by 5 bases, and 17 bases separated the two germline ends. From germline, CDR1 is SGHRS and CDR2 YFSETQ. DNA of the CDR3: TGCGCCAGCAGCTTGTCGCTAGGGGGAGGAGGAGATACGCAGTATTTT. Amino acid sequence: CASSLSLGGGGDTQYF.

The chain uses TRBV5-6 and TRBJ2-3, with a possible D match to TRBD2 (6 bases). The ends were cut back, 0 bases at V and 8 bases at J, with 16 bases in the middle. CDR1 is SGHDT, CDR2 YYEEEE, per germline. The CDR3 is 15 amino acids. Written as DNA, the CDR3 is TGTGCCAGCAGCTTGGCGGGACGGGAGAGAGGTACGCAGTATTTT. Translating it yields CASSLAGRERGTQYF.

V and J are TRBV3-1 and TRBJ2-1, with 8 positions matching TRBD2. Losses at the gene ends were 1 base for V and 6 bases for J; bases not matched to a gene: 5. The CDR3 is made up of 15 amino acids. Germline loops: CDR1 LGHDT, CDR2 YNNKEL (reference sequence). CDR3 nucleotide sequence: TGTGCCAGCAGCCAAGCGCTCCTAGCGGGCAATGAGCAGTTCTTC. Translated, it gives CASSQALLAGNEQFF.

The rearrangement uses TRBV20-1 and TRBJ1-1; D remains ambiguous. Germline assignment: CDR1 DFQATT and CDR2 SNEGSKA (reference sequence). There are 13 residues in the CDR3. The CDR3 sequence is CSCWVGGNTEAFF. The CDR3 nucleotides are TGCAGCTGTTGGGTCGGCGGGAACACTGAAGCTTTCTTT.

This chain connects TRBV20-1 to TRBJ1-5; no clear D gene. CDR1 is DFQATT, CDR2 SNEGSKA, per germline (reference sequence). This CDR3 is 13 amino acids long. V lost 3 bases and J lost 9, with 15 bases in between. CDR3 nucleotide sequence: TGCAGTGCTAGCTTAGGACGTGAAGGGCCCCAGCATTTT. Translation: CSASLGREGPQHF.